This TCR beta chain was identified in a study of cytomegalovirus exposure and HLA in healthy donors. Study-level findings and limits: Presence/absence analyses rested on an assumption that sequencing depth was roughly uniform across donors.

PCR employed 60 Vbeta and 13 Jbeta primers. The protocol was immunoSEQ multiplex PCR, while the TCRdb copy is restricted to in-frame clones and leaves out a portion. The sample has 120,000 or so clones, 60% to 85% seen once. As to this clone: No antigen is known for it.

Trimming left V 1 base short and J 5 bases short, with 13 bases between. CDR1 is SGHRS, CDR2 YFSETQ, per germline. The CDR3 is 14 amino acids. Input material: PBMCs. The chain has TRBV5-1 and TRBJ2-7; D unclear. The clonotype comes from a female donor in good health and CMV-seronegative. The CDR3 sequence: CASSLSQASHEQYF. The CDR3 DNA follows: TGCGCCAGCAGCTTGAGCCAGGCTTCTCACGAGCAGTACTTC.